A selection of T cell receptor beta chains follows, all from one sample in a study of T cell responses to AZD1222 COVID-19 vaccine. Clones were sequenced by immunoSEQ multiplex PCR, and TCRdb holds only the in-frame ones, with some missing. The sample consists of 80,000 to 100,000 clones, over 75% of them appearing once. The material was peripheral blood, obtained on day 0 of AZD1222 vaccination. These receptors were obtained from an adult in good health. Both conserved end residues are part of each CDR3. D genes are given only for firm matches. Clone size is given for some rows only: seen once, a few or many times, or a class if the clone is expanded.

size	V	J	D	DNA	CDR3
NA	TRBV11-2	TRBJ2-1	NA	TGTGCCAGCGGCACAGCAAGTACCTACAATGAGCAGTTCTTC	CASGTASTYNEQFF
NA	TRBV6-5	TRBJ2-1	NA	TGTGCCAGCAGGATTCCGGGACTCTCTCGAAATGAGCAGTTCTTC	CASRIPGLSRNEQFF
NA	TRBV19	TRBJ1-5	NA	TGTGCCAGTAGCCCCCGGGTGCGGCAGCCCCAGCATTTT	CASSPRVRQPQHF
NA	TRBV28	TRBJ2-7	NA	TGTGCCAGCCTCGAGACCCGGTGGAGCTCCTACGAGCAGTACTTC	CASLETRWSSYEQYF
NA	TRBV28	TRBJ2-5	TRBD2	TGTGCCAGCAGTCTAGCGGGGGGTGGAGAGACCCAGTACTTC	CASSLAGGGETQYF
NA	TRBV6-5	TRBJ2-2	NA	TGTGCCAGCAGATTGGACGGCCTTCCCACCGGGGAGCTGTTTTTT	CASRLDGLPTGELFF
NA	TRBV5-1	TRBJ1-1	NA	TGCGCCAGCAGCTTGACAAGGAACACTGAAGCTTTCTTT	CASSLTRNTEAFF
once	TRBV19	TRBJ1-1	NA	TGTGCCAGTAGTATAGATCCGTCGGGCACTGAAGCTTTCTTT	CASSIDPSGTEAFF
NA	TRBV6-1	TRBJ1-3	NA	TGTGCCAGCAGTGAATTTCAGGGGAGCTCTGGAAACACCATATATTTT	CASSEFQGSSGNTIYF
few	TRBV14	TRBJ2-7	TRBD1	TGTGCCAGCAGCCAGCTCGACAGGGCCGAGCAGTACTTC	CASSQLDRAEQYF
NA	TRBV11-3	TRBJ2-2	NA	TGTGCCAGCAGCTTAGAGGGGACACCCACCGGGGAGCTGTTTTTT	CASSLEGTPTGELFF